The next 23 T cell receptor beta chains were all read from a single sample in a study of CD8+CD57+ T cells in acquired aplastic anemia (dated by TCRdb to between 2017 and 2018). The sample was run on an Illumina HiSeq 2000. TCR beta VDJ combination and CDR3 sequence profiling used genomic DNA as the template. TCRdb reprocessing: public reads trimmed at Q25 with fastp, clones called with MiXCR, in-frame beta chains kept. Merged by CDR3 protein, the rows form single entries marked with the most common genes and DNA. This sample comprises around 150,000 distinct CDR3 sequences, 35% to 55% of them detected only once. The leading ten clones occupy 0.8% to 1.1% of the sample. The sequencing sample was made of sorted CD4+, CD8+, or CD8+CD57+ T cells (not recorded which) from PBMCs. The receptors come from a human donor in good health.

A remark on this clonotype: A read error may explain this, as a much larger clone is one base away. The chain links TRBV6-1 to TRBJ2-7; no firm D call. The CDR3 runs 13 residues. The germline V gene has CDR1 MNHNS and CDR2 SASEGT. The CDR3 DNA sequence: TGTGCCAGCAGTGGAACGGCGTCCTACAAGCAGTACTTC. Its protein is CASSGTASYKQYF.

This clonotype was detected only a few times. This sequence joins TRBV18 and TRBJ2-7; D is tentatively TRBD1 or TRBD2 (6 bases each). V gave up 0 bases and J gave up 10 bases, with 16 bases separating them. Germline-derived CDR1 and CDR2 are KGHSH and LQKENI. This CDR3 comprises 14 residues. The CDR3, as DNA: TGTGCCAGCTCACCACCCGAACGTTGGGGGGCCCAGTACTTC. Its protein product is CASSPPERWGAQYF. The full variable domain, completed using reference TRBV18 and TRBJ2-7, is NAGVMQNPRHLVRRRGQEARLRCSPMKGHSHVYWYRQLPEEGLKFMVYLQKENIIDESGMPKERFSAEFPKEGPSILRIQQVVRGDSAAYFCASSPPERWGAQYFGPGTRLTVT.

This clonotype was recorded a few times. The chain recombines TRBV6-1 with TRBJ2-1, with 14 bases that match TRBD2. Trimming removed 7 bases from V and 4 bases from J; junction bases left unmatched: 3. This CDR3 is 15 amino acids long. Germline CDR1 and CDR2: MNHNS and SASEGT. CDR3 coding DNA: TGTGCCAGCATGGGGACTAGCGGGAGTTACAATGAGCAGTTCTTC. Translating it yields CASMGTSGSYNEQFF.

This clonotype has ten or more counts. V usage is TRBV7-8 and J usage is TRBJ1-5, with D hard to call. The CDR3 has 16 amino acids. V dropped 0 bases and J dropped 0 bases, with 9 bases sitting between them. Germline V CDR1 and CDR2: SGHVS, FQNEAQ. The CDR3 reads CASSLALRDSNQPQHF. CDR3 in DNA: TGTGCCAGCAGCTTAGCGCTAAGGGATAGCAATCAGCCCCAGCATTTT.

This clonotype was detected only once. The J gene is TRBJ2-2, the V gene TRBV18, with D uncertain. The CDR3 has 15 residues. Germline loops: CDR1 KGHSH, CDR2 LQKENI. V was shortened by 3 bases and J by 2 bases, with 10 bases between the two germline ends. Written as DNA, the CDR3 is TGTGCCAGCTCACCTCGGCTGGATAACACCGGGGAGCTGTTTTTT. Translating it yields CASSPRLDNTGELFF.

The V call is TRBV7-2, the J call TRBJ2-5; TRBD2 aligns across 7 bases. J gave up 2 bases and V 7 bases, and 10 bases lay outside the gene matches. This CDR3 has 15 residues. CDR1 SGHTA and CDR2 FQGNSA come from the germline V gene. CDR3 sequence: CASKSPSGLQETQYF. In nucleotides, the CDR3 is TGTGCCAGCAAAAGTCCTAGCGGACTTCAAGAGACCCAGTACTTC.

This clonotype appeared many times. The genes are TRBV5-4 and TRBJ2-3, with TRBD2 as a possible D gene (6 bases). Germline values: CDR1 SGHNT, CDR2 YYREEE (reference sequence). The CDR3 is 16 amino acids. V lost 4 bases and J 0 bases, leaving 15 bases between the germline ends. The CDR3 sequence: CASSHYREKSTDTQYF. Written as DNA, the CDR3 is TGTGCCAGCAGCCACTACCGGGAGAAGAGCACAGATACGCAGTATTTT.

The chain is built from TRBV10-3 and TRBJ2-1, with TRBD2 matching 7 bases. After removal of 6 bases from V and 4 bases from J, the junction contained 0 bases not matched to a gene. CDR1 is ENHRY, CDR2 SYGVKD, per germline. This CDR3 is built from 12 residues. Here the CDR3 DNA reads TGTGCCATCAGGGGACTATACAATGAGCAGTTCTTC. Its protein product is CAIRGLYNEQFF.

The chain links TRBV7-2 to TRBJ1-1; D is unresolved. CDR3 length: 13 residues. Per the germline V gene, CDR1 is SGHTA and CDR2 is FQGNSA. Trimming took off 3 bases at V and 0 bases at J, with 5 bases between the two ends. In nucleotides, the CDR3 is TGTGCCAGCAGCTTCACCTTGAACACTGAAGCTTTCTTT. Translation gives CASSFTLNTEAFF.

This clonotype was counted a few times. The chain is built from TRBV6-5 and TRBJ2-7; TRBD2 might be the D (5 bases). CDR1 is MNHEY and CDR2 is SVGAGI in the germline V gene. V dropped 0 bases and J dropped 0 bases, with 6 bases sitting between them. The CDR3 has 14 amino acids. As DNA, the CDR3 is TGTGCCAGCAGTTACTCGGACTTCTCCTACGAGCAGTACTTC. Translated, it gives CASSYSDFSYEQYF.

The table lists this clonotype with many counts. The V gene is TRBV5-6, the J gene TRBJ2-7, with D hard to call. This CDR3 comprises 13 residues. Germline-derived CDR1 and CDR2 are SGHDT and YYEEEE. V was shortened by 3 bases and J by 0 bases, with 7 bases between the two germline ends. The CDR3 sequence is CASSYPVSYEQYF. In DNA, the CDR3 is TGTGCCAGCAGCTACCCAGTCTCCTACGAGCAGTACTTC.

On this clonotype: The CDR3 end shows no conserved phenylalanine or tryptophan, and so a read error is likely. This chain uses TRBV11-2 with TRBJ2-7, with 8 bases lining up with TRBD1. V shed 5 bases, J shed 3 bases, and the junction held 6 bases outside the gene matches. The germline V gene has CDR1 SGHAT and CDR2 FQNNGV. This CDR3 spans 14 amino acids. Here the CDR3 reads CASSEWTGIYEQYL. CDR3 DNA sequence: TGTGCCAGCAGCGAATGGACAGGGATCTACGAGCAGTACCTC.

The V and J genes are TRBV19 and TRBJ1-6, with no clear D. Trimming cost V 5 bases and J 8 bases, with 16 bases left between them. CDR1 and CDR2 (germline): LNHDA, SQIVND (reference sequence). CDR3 length: 15 amino acids. CDR3 region: CASSGEIGKDSPLHF. The CDR3 bases are TGTGCCAGTAGTGGTGAGATAGGGAAAGATTCACCCCTCCACTTT.

The CDR3 nucleotides are TGTGCCAGCAGTGAACAGGGGTTCACGGATACGCAGTATTTT. Its translation: CASSEQGFTDTQYF. This chain joins TRBV25-1 and TRBJ2-3; maybe TRBD1 (6 bases). Per germline, CDR1 MGHDK and CDR2 SYGVNS. This CDR3 contains 14 residues. Between the trimmed V and J ends, which lost 2 bases and 6 bases, there was a span of 12 bases.

This clonotype was found many times. The V and J genes are TRBV24-1 and TRBJ2-1; 11 bases fit TRBD2. Germline V gene lookup returns CDR1 KGHDR and CDR2 SFDVKD. V was pared by 5 bases and J by 0 bases, with 5 bases of the junction left unmatched. The CDR3 length is 17 residues. The CDR3 sequence: CATSGTGLADSYNEQFF. The CDR3 DNA is TGTGCCACCAGTGGTACGGGACTAGCGGACTCCTACAATGAGCAGTTCTTC.

The chain joins TRBV7-8 to TRBJ1-2; weak D call: TRBD1 (6 bases). This CDR3 contains 15 residues. Germline V CDR1 and CDR2: SGHVS, FQNEAQ. Trimming left V 2 bases short and J 7 bases short, with 17 bases between. CDR3 DNA sequence: TGTGCCAGCAGCTTAAGTTTGCAGGGGTCTAGTGGCTACACCTTC. Translating gives CASSLSLQGSSGYTF.

The genes are TRBV20-1 and TRBJ1-5; TRBD1 might be the D (5 bases). The CDR3 is 17 amino acids. The ends were cut back, 2 bases at V and 5 bases at J, with 22 bases in the middle. Germline CDR1 DFQATT, CDR2 SNEGSKA (reference sequence). The CDR3, as DNA: TGCAGTGCTAGAACCGGAAACCGGGACCGAAAGTATCAGCCCCAGCATTTT. As protein: CSARTGNRDRKYQPQHF.

A word on this clonotype: The junction and the germline gene differ at one end; a read error may be behind it. The V call is TRBV6-5, the J call TRBJ2-3, with unresolved D. Germline V gene lookup returns CDR1 MNHEY and CDR2 SVGAGI. The CDR3 totals 13 residues. The CDR3 region is CSSSYSGTDTQYF. Written as DNA, the CDR3 is TGTTCCAGCAGTTACTCGGGCACAGATACGCAGTATTTT.

This clonotype was seen many times. CDR3 in DNA: TGCAGCGTTGGTGGACAGGGGTATGGCTACACCTTC. Translating it yields CSVGGQGYGYTF. This chain uses TRBV29-1 with TRBJ1-2; 9 bases line up with TRBD1. The germline V gene has CDR1 SQVTM and CDR2 ANQGSEA. V lost 4 bases to trimming and J lost 5 bases; unmatched junction nucleotides: 2. The CDR3 has 12 amino acids. Full variable domain (remainder filled in from reference TRBV29-1 and TRBJ1-2): SAVISQKPSRDICQRGTSLTIQCQVDSQVTMMFWYRQQPGQSLTLIATANQGSEATYESGFVIDKFPISRPNLTFSTLTVSNMSPEDSSIYLCSVGGQGYGYTFGSGTRLTVV.

This chain connects TRBV5-1 to TRBJ1-6, with unresolved D. V dropped 6 bases and J dropped 6 bases, with 22 bases sitting between them. This CDR3 comprises 17 residues. Germline CDR1 reads SGHRS; CDR2 reads YFSETQ. CDR3 loop: CASKSNQPLQTNSPLHF. The CDR3, as DNA: TGCGCCAGCAAATCTAACCAACCCCTCCAGACTAATTCACCCCTCCACTTT.

This clonotype was found many times. The V gene is TRBV5-4, the J gene TRBJ1-1; D gene unclear. Trimming left V 1 base short and J 8 bases short, with 15 bases between. Germline loops: CDR1 SGHNT, CDR2 YYREEE (reference sequence). The CDR3 sequence is 14 residues long. In DNA, the CDR3 is TGTGCCAGCAGCTTGATGTTCGACCTTAAAGAAGCTTTCTTT. Translated, it gives CASSLMFDLKEAFF.

This clonotype was observed a handful of times. A much larger clone is a single base away; this may be a read error. The gene calls are TRBV7-9 and TRBJ2-7; D call uncertain. This CDR3 is 14 amino acids long. In germline, CDR1 is SEHNR, CDR2 FQNEAQ (reference sequence). CDR3: CASSPRVSSYEQHF. The CDR3 DNA sequence: TGTGCCAGCAGCCCACGGGTCTCCTCCTACGAGCAGCACTTC.

The chain has TRBV10-2 and TRBJ2-7, with 9 bases that match TRBD2. Trimming removed 6 bases from V and 1 base from J; junction bases left unmatched: 7. This CDR3 has 15 residues. CDR1 and CDR2 (germline): WSHSY, SAAADI. Here the CDR3 DNA reads TGCGCCAGCAGCGAACGACTAGCGGAGTCCTACGAGCAGTACTTC. Its protein product is CASSERLAESYEQYF.